These T cell receptor beta chains were read from a single sample in a study of OX40 agonist ivuxolimab in advanced cancers. Libraries were prepared by immunoSEQ multiplex PCR; TCRdb keeps only in-frame clonotypes and omits some of them. Of about 100,000 clones listed, approximately 90% are singletons. This material consisted of CD4+ or CD8+ T cells sorted from blood, taken in a trial of the OX40 agonist ivuxolimab. These receptors originate from an adult with an advanced solid tumor such as melanoma, head and neck, liver or kidney cancer. The CDR3 runs from the conserved cysteine through the conserved F or W. The D gene is left open where the match is weak. The size entry is marked missing in some rows and otherwise reads once, few, many or a size class.

TRBJ2-6,-,-,TRBV5-1,CASSLAGGDGANVLTF,TGCGCCAGCAGCTTGGCCGGAGGTGATGGGGCCAACGTCCTGACTTTC
TRBJ1-5,TRBD1,once,TRBV27,CASSYTGENQPQHF,TGTGCCAGCAGTTACACAGGGGAGAATCAGCCCCAGCATTTT
TRBJ2-3,-,-,TRBV4-1,CASSQKHPQGSTDTQYF,TGCGCCAGCAGCCAAAAACATCCACAGGGTAGCACAGATACGCAGTATTTT
TRBJ1-1,TRBD1,-,TRBV30,CALRTGTGFFLDTEAFF,TGTGCCTTGAGAACCGGGACAGGTTTTTTTTTGGACACTGAAGCTTTCTTT
TRBJ2-7,TRBD2,-,TRBV4-1,CASSQTDGTSGSYEQYF,TGCGCCAGCAGCCAAACAGACGGGACTAGCGGATCCTACGAGCAGTACTTC
TRBJ2-7,TRBD2,-,TRBV28,CASRGGVSPYEQYF,TGTGCCAGCAGGGGGGGGGTTAGTCCCTACGAGCAGTACTTC
TRBJ2-7,-,few,TRBV6-5,CASSYAAGPSLYEQYF,TGTGCCAGCAGTTACGCGGCGGGCCCATCCCTCTACGAGCAGTACTTC
TRBJ2-3,TRBD2,once,TRBV7-9,CASSFSSGTDTQYF,TGTGCCAGCAGCTTCTCTAGCGGGACAGATACGCAGTATTTT
TRBJ2-2,-,-,TRBV14,CASSQVPVTGELFF,TGTGCCAGCAGCCAAGTTCCTGTCACCGGGGAGCTGTTTTTT
TRBJ2-3,-,-,TRBV28,CASSKLRTPGRYTDTQYF,TGTGCCAGCAGCAAACTACGAACGCCGGGCCGCTACACAGATACGCAGTATTTT
TRBJ2-1,TRBD2,few,TRBV4-2,CASRDVSGRRYNEQFF,TGTGCCAGCAGAGATGTGAGCGGGAGGAGATACAATGAGCAGTTCTTC
TRBJ2-5,TRBD2,-,TRBV30,CAWSSGRAKETQYF,TGTGCCTGGAGTAGCGGGAGGGCCAAGGAGACCCAGTACTTC
TRBJ2-5,TRBD1,-,TRBV28,CASRTGTGTLQETQYF,TGTGCCAGCAGAACCGGGACAGGGACCCTCCAAGAGACCCAGTACTTC
TRBJ2-1,TRBD2,-,TRBV9,CASSVGSSGGHYNEQFF,TGTGCCAGCAGCGTAGGGAGTAGCGGGGGACATTACAATGAGCAGTTCTTC
TRBJ1-5,-,-,TRBV6-1,CASSVGFLSQHF,TGTGCCAGCAGTGTAGGATTTCTGTCCCAGCATTTT
TRBJ2-7,TRBD2,-,TRBV29-1,CSVPASGNRNEQYF,TGCAGCGTTCCGGCTAGCGGGAACCGAAACGAGCAGTACTTC
TRBJ2-7,-,-,TRBV29-1,CSVYSFSSYEQYF,TGCAGCGTTTACAGCTTTAGCTCCTACGAGCAGTACTTC
TRBJ1-1,TRBD1,-,TRBV5-1,CASSAQGAFTEAFF,TGCGCCAGCAGCGCACAGGGGGCCTTCACTGAAGCTTTCTTT
TRBJ2-5,TRBD2,-,TRBV7-2,CASSLGLAGGQETQYF,TGTGCCAGCAGCTTAGGCCTAGCGGGAGGGCAAGAGACCCAGTACTTC
TRBJ1-2,TRBD1,-,TRBV27,CASSPLIRTGGRNGYTF,TGTGCCAGCAGTCCGCTAATTCGGACAGGGGGCAGGAATGGCTACACCTTC
TRBJ1-3,-,once,TRBV15,CATSREGPSGNTIYF,TGTGCCACCAGCAGAGAGGGGCCCTCTGGAAACACCATATATTTT
TRBJ2-5,TRBD1,-,TRBV6-4,CASSVHQGAWQETQYF,TGTGCCAGCAGTGTACACCAGGGGGCTTGGCAAGAGACCCAGTACTTC